Listed below are T cell receptor beta chains from one sample, sequenced in a study of blood T cell repertoires in COVID-19. Measured with immunoSEQ multiplex PCR; TCRdb has only the in-frame clones, and not every one. The data hold about 42,000 clones, with about nine tenths observed a single time. The sample consisted of peripheral blood. These receptor sequences come from a human donor in a cohort sampled during active COVID-19. The CDR3 runs from the conserved cysteine through the conserved F or W.

>TRBV6-5|14|TRBJ1-2
CASSSGQGTYGYTF
>TRBV6-5|15|TRBJ2-3
CASKLAGGPNDTQYF
>TRBV5-1|17|TRBJ2-7
CASSLIARQGAFYEQYF
>TRBV15|15|TRBJ2-1
CATSRKSGSEAEQFF
>TRBV11-2|15|TRBJ1-2
CASSLTRQGSGGYTF
>TRBV5-1|14|TRBJ2-5
CASSFGRARETQYF
>TRBV5-1|16|TRBJ1-4
CASSLEGTDGREKLFF
>TRBV6-5|15|TRBJ1-3
CASSNRAGTGNTIYF
>TRBV11-3|14|TRBJ1-6
CASSLGQYNSPLHF
>TRBV6-5|14|TRBJ2-3
CASPDSPSTDTQYF
>TRBV5-1|14|TRBJ1-1
CASSSPATTLEAFF
>TRBV5-1|14|TRBJ1-5
CASSFDRGDQPQHF
>TRBV25-1|17|TRBJ2-3
CASSGGQPIGSTDTQYF
>TRBV6-5|15|TRBJ1-2
CASSDGPGGFYGYTF
>TRBV7-8|14|TRBJ2-5
CASSSRLKQETQYF
>TRBV15|14|TRBJ1-4
CATSSGTDNEKLFF
>TRBV6-6|14|TRBJ2-7
CASSPPPGHYEQYF
>TRBV7-8|13|TRBJ2-3
CASSLARGDTQYF
>TRBV18|15|TRBJ2-7
CASSPRTSGTYEQYF
>TRBV9|16|TRBJ2-1
CASSDRLAVGTNEQFF
>TRBV7-2|16|TRBJ2-1
CASTPRTGGSYNEQFF
>TRBV27|14|TRBJ1-5
CATGGGDSNQPQHF
>TRBV24-1|14|TRBJ2-1
CATSVLTGGNEQFF
>TRBV12-3/TRBV12-4|12|TRBJ1-2
CASSTRSYGYTF
>TRBV3-1/TRBV3-2|17|TRBJ1-2
CASSRTGTPIPNYGYTF
>TRBV2|14|TRBJ1-5
CASSELQEHQPQHF
>TRBV28|16|TRBJ1-3
CASSFAGSSSGNTIYF
>TRBV19|14|TRBJ1-5
CASKPGLENQPQHF
>TRBV4-1|17|TRBJ2-1
CASSQGPTSGSYNEQFF
>TRBV10-3|15|TRBJ2-1
CAISDRAGGLDEQFF
>TRBV5-6|15|TRBJ2-1
CASSLGLAAWDEQFF
>TRBV5-1|16|TRBJ2-2
CASSSRRPGDTGELFF
>TRBV9|15|TRBJ2-5
CASSQGLAGGETQYF
>TRBV27|16|TRBJ2-1
CASSYLRVAGVTEQFF
>TRBV19|14|TRBJ2-7
CASRDGRDSYEQYF
>TRBV29-1|13|TRBJ2-2
CSVGTSLPGELFF
>TRBV21-1|17|TRBJ2-1
CASSKLGERDSYNEQFF
>TRBV28|17|TRBJ2-1
CASRPSFSGSVYNEQFF
>TRBV15|13|TRBJ2-5
CATSRDPGRAQYF
>TRBV7-6|10|TRBJ2-7
CASSLYEQYF